This TCR beta chain was profiled in a study of T cells in Graves' hyperthyroidism and ophthalmopathy. Study-level results: Most clonotypes that expanded in the thyroid above 0.001 also showed up in blood. Ophthalmopathy prediction by the model preceded onset by a median about 6.3 months.

Regions amplified from RNA transcripts were the TCR beta CDR3 regions. Initially, a first-round RT-PCR of the TCR CDR3 employed the HTBI primer set. Each CDR3 protein is one row after TCRdb ran MiXCR on the multiplex PCR reads. The profile shows approximately 530,000 distinct CDR3 sequences, over 15% of them singletons. This clonotype was seen more than once but under ten times. Its antigen is still unknown. Trimming took off 4 bases at V and 9 bases at J, with 14 bases between the two ends. CDR1 and CDR2 (germline): SGHKS, YYEKEE (reference sequence). The CDR3 extends over 13 amino acids. Hyperthyroidism, newly diagnosed and lasting under 2 months, affected patients aged 18 to 65. Exclusion criteria comprised uncontrolled infection, other autoimmune disease, pregnancy or lactation.

Material for sequencing was blood. The chain combines TRBV5-5 with TRBJ2-4; D unresolved. The receptor was derived from a woman under 30 with Graves' hyperthyroidism. CDR3 bases: TGTGCCAGCAGCACCGGGCTTATGGGCATTCAGTACTTC. Its translation: CASSTGLMGIQYF. Based on the CDR3 plus reference TRBV5-5 and TRBJ2-4, the full variable domain is DAGVTQSPTHLIKTRGQQVTLRCSPISGHKSVSWYQQVLGQGPQFIFQYYEKEERGRGNFPDRFSARQFPNYSSELNVNALLLGDSALYLCASSTGLMGIQYFGAGTRLSVL.